This T cell receptor (beta chain) was captured by sequencing in a study of long-term antiretroviral therapy in people with HIV. Findings and limits, study-wide: Control repertoires displayed wider CDR3 length ranges than the HIV repertoires. The data indicate that diversity increased after ART but remained below transplant donor controls.

Each HIV-infected participant was given treatment in the United States. Researchers report immunoSEQ v3.0 was run at survey level. Each sample aimed for roughly 35,000-50,000 sequenced T-cell genomes. Repertoires were generated with immunoSEQ multiplex PCR, while TCRdb's copy carries only in-frame clones and drops some. The sample holds some 27,000 clones, 93% seen once. With respect to this clone: Its antigen is not identified.

The CDR3 contains 17 residues. J was trimmed by 0 bases and V by 5 bases; bases with no gene match: 11. Germline V gene sequence: CDR1 SGHVS, CDR2 FQNEAQ. The sample consisted of unsorted PBMCs, taken roughly 6.5 years after starting antiretroviral therapy. The receptor comes from a woman between 35 and 50 years old with HIV. The chain couples TRBV7-8 to TRBJ2-5, with 8 positions matching TRBD1. The CDR3 loop reads CASSRNPQGGNQETQYF. The CDR3 DNA sequence: TGTGCCAGCAGCCGGAACCCACAGGGGGGAAACCAAGAGACCCAGTACTTC.